This section outlines one T cell receptor (beta chain) sequence together with its context. The antigen remains unidentified. Original analysis: As immunoSEQ supplied junction-only sequences (without quality scores), filtering differed. This table comes from immunoSEQ multiplex PCR, and its TCRdb copy is limited to in-frame clones, with some not included. V, J and clone size are taken as reported in that table, and D and trimming were inferred from the DNA itself. The table has about 490,000 clones, 75% to 85% seen once. These data originate in a study of shared clonotypes between healthy human individuals. Study-level results: Among donors, sharing of clonotypes was expected to be affected by sequencing depth.

The sequenced material came from PBMCs. This receptor was obtained from a woman aged 40 to 50 in good health. Some clones in this sample may be carry-over from other donors' samples.

The CDR3 region has the DNA TGTGCCACCGAATGGACAGGACAAGAGACCCAGTACTTC. Translated: CATEWTGQETQYF. This rearrangement joins TRBV6-1 to TRBJ2-5; 7 bases map to TRBD1. The CDR3 length is 13 residues. The germline gives CDR1 MNHNS, CDR2 SASEGT. Trimming at V came to 10 bases and at J to 2 bases, leaving 7 bases not matched to a gene.